This T cell receptor (beta chain) was observed in a study of T cells in women clearing cervical HPV infection. Study-level information: Control women cleared a single incident HPV16 infection within 12 months.

General observations from the study: A classifier using richness and V gene abundances reached an AUC of around 0.81. Cases carried less TRBV6-7 than controls: roughly 0.12% versus 0.17%.

This CDR3 comprises 13 residues. Germline loops: CDR1 GTSNPN, CDR2 SVGIG (reference sequence). Concerning this clone itself: Its specificity is unknown. Read data end 3 residues before the CDR3 end; the end is taken from the germline J gene.

The table came from immunoSEQ multiplex PCR; TCRdb's copy has only in-frame clones and leaves some out. This sample's table has approximately 22,000 clones. The sequenced material came from blood buffy coat. The V call is TRBV30, the J call TRBJ1-2; D may be TRBD1 (5 bases). The receptor was derived from a woman aged 18 to 75 with a cervical HPV16 infection that either progressed to CIN3+ or cleared (not recorded which). The CDR3 here is CAWSVQGEGGYTF. CDR3 bases read: TGTGCCTGGAGTGTACAAGGGGAAGGGGGC. The full variable domain, rest sourced from reference TRBV30 and TRBJ1-2, is SQTIHQWPATLVQPVGSPLSLECTVEGTSNPNLYWYRQAAGRGLQLLFYSVGIGQISSEVPQNLSASRPQDRQFILSSKKLLLSDSGFYLCAWSVQGEGGYTFGSGTRLTVV.